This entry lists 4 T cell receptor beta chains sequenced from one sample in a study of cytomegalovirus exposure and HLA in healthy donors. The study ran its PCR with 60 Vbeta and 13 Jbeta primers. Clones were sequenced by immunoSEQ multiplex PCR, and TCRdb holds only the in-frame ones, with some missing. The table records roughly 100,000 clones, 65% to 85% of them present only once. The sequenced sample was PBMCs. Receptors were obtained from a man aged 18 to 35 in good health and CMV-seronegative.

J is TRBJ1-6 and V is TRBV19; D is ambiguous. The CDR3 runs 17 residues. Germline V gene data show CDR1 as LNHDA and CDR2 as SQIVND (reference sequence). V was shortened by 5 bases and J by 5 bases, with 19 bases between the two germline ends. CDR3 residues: CASSPTDRGGDNSPLHF. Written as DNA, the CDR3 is TGTGCCAGTAGTCCCACAGACCGGGGAGGCGATAATTCACCCCTCCACTTT.

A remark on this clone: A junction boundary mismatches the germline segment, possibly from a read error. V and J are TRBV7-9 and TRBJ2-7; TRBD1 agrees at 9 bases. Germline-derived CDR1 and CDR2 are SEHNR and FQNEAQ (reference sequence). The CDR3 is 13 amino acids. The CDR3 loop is CSSSLGDRDEQYF. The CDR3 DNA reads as TGTTCCAGCAGCTTAGGGGACAGGGACGAGCAGTACTTC.

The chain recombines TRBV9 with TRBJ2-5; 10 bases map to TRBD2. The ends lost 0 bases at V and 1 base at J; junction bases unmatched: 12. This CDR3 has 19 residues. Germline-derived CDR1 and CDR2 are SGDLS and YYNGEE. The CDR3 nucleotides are TGTGCCAGCAGCGTAGGAAGGACTAGCGGCCCTGGGGGCCAAGAGACCCAGTACTTC. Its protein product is CASSVGRTSGPGGQETQYF.

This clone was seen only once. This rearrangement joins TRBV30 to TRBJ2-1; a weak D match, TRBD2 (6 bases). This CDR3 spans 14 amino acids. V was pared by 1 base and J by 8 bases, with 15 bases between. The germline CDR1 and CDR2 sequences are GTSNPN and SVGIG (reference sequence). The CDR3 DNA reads TGTGCCTGGAGTGGGCCTCTGGGGGGAGATGAGCAGTTCTTC. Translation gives CAWSGPLGGDEQFF.